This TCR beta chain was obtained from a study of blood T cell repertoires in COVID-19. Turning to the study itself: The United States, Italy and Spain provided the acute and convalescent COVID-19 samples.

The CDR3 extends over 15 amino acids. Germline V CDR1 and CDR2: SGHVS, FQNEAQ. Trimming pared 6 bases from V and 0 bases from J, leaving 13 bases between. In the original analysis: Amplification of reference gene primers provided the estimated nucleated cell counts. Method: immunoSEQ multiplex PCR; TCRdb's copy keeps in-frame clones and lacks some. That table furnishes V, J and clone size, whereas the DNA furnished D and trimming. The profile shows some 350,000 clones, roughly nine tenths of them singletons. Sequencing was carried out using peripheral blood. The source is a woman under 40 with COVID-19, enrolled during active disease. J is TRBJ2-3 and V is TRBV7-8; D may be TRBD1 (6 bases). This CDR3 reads CASRGYRVSTDTQYF. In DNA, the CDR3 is TGTGCCAGCAGGGGATACAGGGTTAGCACAGATACGCAGTATTTT.